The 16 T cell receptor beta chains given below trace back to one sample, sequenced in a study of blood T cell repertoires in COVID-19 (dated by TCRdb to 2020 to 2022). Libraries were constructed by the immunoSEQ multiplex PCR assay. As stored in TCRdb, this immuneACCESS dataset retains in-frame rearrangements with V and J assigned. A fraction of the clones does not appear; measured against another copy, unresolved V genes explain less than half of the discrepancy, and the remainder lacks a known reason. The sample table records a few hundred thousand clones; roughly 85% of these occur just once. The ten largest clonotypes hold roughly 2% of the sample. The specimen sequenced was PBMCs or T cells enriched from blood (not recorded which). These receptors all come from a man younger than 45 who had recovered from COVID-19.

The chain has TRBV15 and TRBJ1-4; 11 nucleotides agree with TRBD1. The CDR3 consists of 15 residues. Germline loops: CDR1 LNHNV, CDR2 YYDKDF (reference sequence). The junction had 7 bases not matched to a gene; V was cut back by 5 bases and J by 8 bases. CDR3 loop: CATSGGTGGNEKLFF. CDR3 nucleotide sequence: TGTGCCACCAGCGGGGGGACAGGGGGTAACGAAAAACTGTTTTTT.

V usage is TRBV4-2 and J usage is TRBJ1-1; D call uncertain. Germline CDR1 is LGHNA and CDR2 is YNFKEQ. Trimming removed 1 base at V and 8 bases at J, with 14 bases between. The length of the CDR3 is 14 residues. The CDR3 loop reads CASSQVGSLLEAFF. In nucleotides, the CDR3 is TGTGCCAGCAGCCAAGTTGGTTCTCTACTAGAAGCTTTCTTT.

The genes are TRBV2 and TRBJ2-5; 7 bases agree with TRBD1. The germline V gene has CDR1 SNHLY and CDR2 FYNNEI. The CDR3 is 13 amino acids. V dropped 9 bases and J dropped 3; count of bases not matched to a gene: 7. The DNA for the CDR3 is TGTGCCAGTAGCTTCGACAGGGAAGAGACCCAGTACTTC. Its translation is CASSFDREETQYF.

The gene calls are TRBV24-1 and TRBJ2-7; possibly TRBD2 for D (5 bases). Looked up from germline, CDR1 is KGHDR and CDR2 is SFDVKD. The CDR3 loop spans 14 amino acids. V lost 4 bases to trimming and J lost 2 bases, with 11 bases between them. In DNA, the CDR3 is TGTGCCACCAGTGACCCTAGCCGACCCTACGAGCAGTACTTC. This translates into CATSDPSRPYEQYF.

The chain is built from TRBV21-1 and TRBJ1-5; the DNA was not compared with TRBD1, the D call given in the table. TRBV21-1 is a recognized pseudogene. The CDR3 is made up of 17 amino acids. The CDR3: CASSKDGRTGINQPQHF. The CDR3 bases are TGTGCCAGCAGCAAAGACGGTAGGACAGGGATCAATCAGCCCCAGCATTTT.

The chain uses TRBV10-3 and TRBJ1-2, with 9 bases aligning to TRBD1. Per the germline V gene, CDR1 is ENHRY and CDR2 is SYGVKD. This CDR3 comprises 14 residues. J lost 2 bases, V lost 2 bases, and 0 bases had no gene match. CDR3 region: CAISEGTGNYGYTF. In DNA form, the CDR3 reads TGTGCCATCAGTGAGGGGACAGGGAACTATGGCTACACCTTC.

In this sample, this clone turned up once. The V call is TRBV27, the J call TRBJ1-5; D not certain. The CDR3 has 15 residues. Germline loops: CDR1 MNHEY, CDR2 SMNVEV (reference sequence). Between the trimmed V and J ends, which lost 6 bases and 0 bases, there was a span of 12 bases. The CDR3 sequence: CASSRGTNSNQPQHF. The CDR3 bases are TGTGCCAGCAGCCGCGGCACGAATAGCAATCAGCCCCAGCATTTT.

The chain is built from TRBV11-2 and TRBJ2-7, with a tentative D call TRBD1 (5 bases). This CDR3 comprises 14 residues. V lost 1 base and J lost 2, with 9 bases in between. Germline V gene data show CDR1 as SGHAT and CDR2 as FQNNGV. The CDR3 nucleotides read TGTGCCAGCAGCTTAGGTGCAGGGCCCTACGAGCAGTACTTC. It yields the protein CASSLGAGPYEQYF.

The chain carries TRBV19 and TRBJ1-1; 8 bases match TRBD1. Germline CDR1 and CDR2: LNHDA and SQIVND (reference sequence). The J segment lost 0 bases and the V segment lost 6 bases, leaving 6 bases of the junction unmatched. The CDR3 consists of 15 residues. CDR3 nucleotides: TGTGCCAGTAGGGACAGGGAGGGAATGAACACTGAAGCTTTCTTT. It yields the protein CASRDREGMNTEAFF.

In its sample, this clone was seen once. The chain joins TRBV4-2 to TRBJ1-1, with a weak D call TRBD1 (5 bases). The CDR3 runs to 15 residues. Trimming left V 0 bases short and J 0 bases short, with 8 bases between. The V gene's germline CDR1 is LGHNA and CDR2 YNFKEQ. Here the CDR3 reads CASSQDGGLNTEAFF. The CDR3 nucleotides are TGTGCCAGCAGCCAAGACGGGGGACTGAACACTGAAGCTTTCTTT.

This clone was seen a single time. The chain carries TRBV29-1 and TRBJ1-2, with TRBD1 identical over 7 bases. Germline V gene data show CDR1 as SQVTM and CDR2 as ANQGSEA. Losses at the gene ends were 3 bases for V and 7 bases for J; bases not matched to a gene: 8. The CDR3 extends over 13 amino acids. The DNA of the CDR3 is TGCAGCGTTGAGGCGGCGACAGGGTTTGGCTACACCTTC. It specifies CSVEAATGFGYTF.

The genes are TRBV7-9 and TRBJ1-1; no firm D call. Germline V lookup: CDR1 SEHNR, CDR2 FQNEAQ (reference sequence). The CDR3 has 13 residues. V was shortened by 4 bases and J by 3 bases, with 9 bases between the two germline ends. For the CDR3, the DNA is TGTGCCAGCAGCTCCTTTATCGACACTGAAGCTTTCTTT. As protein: CASSSFIDTEAFF.

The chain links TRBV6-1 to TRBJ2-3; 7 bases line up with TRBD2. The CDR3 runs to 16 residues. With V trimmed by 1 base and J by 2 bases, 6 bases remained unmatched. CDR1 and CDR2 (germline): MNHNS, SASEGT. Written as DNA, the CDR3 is TGTGCCAGCAGTGAAGTGGCGGGGGTAGCCACAGATACGCAGTATTTT. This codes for CASSEVAGVATDTQYF.

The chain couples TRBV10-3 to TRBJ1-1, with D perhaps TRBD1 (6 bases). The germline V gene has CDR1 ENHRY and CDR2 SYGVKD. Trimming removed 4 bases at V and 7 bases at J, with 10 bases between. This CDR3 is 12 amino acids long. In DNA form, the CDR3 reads TGTGCCATCAGTGCTCAACAGGGTGAAGCTTTCTTT. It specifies CAISAQQGEAFF.

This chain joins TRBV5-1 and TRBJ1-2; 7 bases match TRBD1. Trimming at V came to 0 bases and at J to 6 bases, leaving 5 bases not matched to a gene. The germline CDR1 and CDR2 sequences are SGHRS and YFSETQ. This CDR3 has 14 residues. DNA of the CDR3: TGCGCCAGCAGCTTGGCCAAAACAGGGGATGGCTACACCTTC. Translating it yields CASSLAKTGDGYTF.

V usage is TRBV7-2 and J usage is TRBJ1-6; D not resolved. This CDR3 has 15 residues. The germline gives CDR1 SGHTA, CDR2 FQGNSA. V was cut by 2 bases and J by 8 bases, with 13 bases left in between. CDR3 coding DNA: TGTGCCAGCAGCTTATCACGGGGTTCGGATTCACCCCTCCACTTT. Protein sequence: CASSLSRGSDSPLHF.